The present entry profiles one T cell receptor beta chain with its context. As for time point: sample taken at primary tumor resection. Whole RNA came from tumor, nontumor lung or frozen PBMC and was sequenced without being sorted. The roughly 66 donors had untreated early-stage non-small cell lung cancer. This CDR3 is 15 amino acids long. Germline V gives CDR1 MNHEY, CDR2 SVGEGT. V shed 0 bases and J shed 0 bases, with 3 bases lying between them. This specimen belongs to a study of spatial heterogeneity in lung cancer. About the research overall: The count of detected beta-chain sequences consistently exceeded that of alpha-chain sequences.

TCRdb reprocessed the 5' RACE reads with MiXCR, giving one entry per CDR3 protein. Among about 92,000 distinct CDR3 sequences, 12% were seen once, and the ten largest hold about two fifths. Sequences were derived from PBMCs, sampled at surgery. This TCR derives from a male donor with early-stage non-small cell lung cancer. The genes are TRBV6-2 or TRBV6-3 and TRBJ2-6; D unresolved. The DNA for the CDR3 is TGTGCCAGCAGTTACTCTGTCTCTGGGGCCAACGTCCTGACTTTC. Encoded protein: CASSYSVSGANVLTF.